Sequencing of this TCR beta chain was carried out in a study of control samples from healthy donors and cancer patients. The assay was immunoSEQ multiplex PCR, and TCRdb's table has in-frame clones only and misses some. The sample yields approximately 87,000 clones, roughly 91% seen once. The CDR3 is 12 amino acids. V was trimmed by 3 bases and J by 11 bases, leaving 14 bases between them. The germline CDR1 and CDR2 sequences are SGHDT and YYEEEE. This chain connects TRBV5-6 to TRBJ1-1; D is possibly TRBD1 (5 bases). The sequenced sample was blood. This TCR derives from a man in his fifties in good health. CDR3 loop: CASSYGPGEAFF. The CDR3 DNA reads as TGTGCCAGCAGCTATGGGCCGGGGGAGGCTTTCTTT.